This T cell receptor (beta chain) appears in the sequencing data of a study of blood T cell repertoires in COVID-19. Study context: Researchers got acute and convalescent COVID-19 samples from the United States, Italy and Spain.

Data came from immunoSEQ multiplex PCR; TCRdb stores just in-frame clones and leaves some out. The table shows about 400,000 clones, with roughly 90% occurring only once. Germline V gene data show CDR1 as SGHTA and CDR2 as FQGNSA. V dropped 5 bases and J dropped 6 bases, with 18 bases sitting between them. This CDR3 has 15 residues. What was sequenced was peripheral blood. The chain combines TRBV7-2 with TRBJ2-3, with a tentative D call TRBD1 (6 bases). The sequence was collected from a man between 40 and 49 years old with acute or convalescent COVID-19. DNA of the CDR3: TGTGCCAGCAGCCAGACCGGGACAAAAAGGGATACGCAGTATTTT. Translating it yields CASSQTGTKRDTQYF. The full variable domain, completed using reference TRBV7-2 and TRBJ2-3, is GAGVSQSPSNKVTEKGKDVELRCDPISGHTALYWYRQSLGQGLEFLIYFQGNSAPDKSGLPSDRFSAERTGGSVSTLTIQRTQQEDSAVYLCASSQTGTKRDTQYFGPGTRLTVL.